A single sample is the source of the 28 T cell receptor beta chains below, sequenced in a study of blood T cell repertoires in COVID-19. Using immunoSEQ multiplex PCR, the repertoire was profiled, and TCRdb retains in-frame clones only, with some absent. The sample includes 180,000 or so clones, about 85% of them seen just once. The sample comprised peripheral blood. All receptors derive from a person aged 70 to 85 with COVID-19, enrolled during active disease.

V and J are TRBV3-1 (or the pseudogene TRBV3-2) and TRBJ1-5; D ambiguous. This CDR3 has 13 residues. CDR1 LGHDT and CDR2 YNNKEL come from the germline V gene (reference sequence). V lost 0 bases, J lost 3 bases, and 3 bases lay in between. The CDR3 region is CASSQDNNQPQHF. The CDR3 DNA is TGTGCCAGCAGCCAAGATAACAATCAGCCCCAGCATTTT.

The rearrangement uses TRBV3-1 (or the pseudogene TRBV3-2) and TRBJ2-5; no definite D call. The CDR3 is made up of 16 amino acids. Germline V gene data show CDR1 as LGHDT and CDR2 as YNNKEL (reference sequence). Trimming took off 0 bases at V and 5 bases at J, with 16 bases between the two ends. CDR3 residues: CASSQERLVGEETQYF. CDR3 in DNA: TGTGCCAGCAGCCAAGAGAGACTTGTTGGTGAGGAGACCCAGTACTTC.

The gene calls are TRBV27 and TRBJ2-3; 11 positions match TRBD2. The CDR3 consists of 15 residues. Germline V CDR1 and CDR2: MNHEY, SMNVEV (reference sequence). V shed 3 bases, J shed 3 bases, and the junction held 2 bases outside the gene matches. In DNA form, the CDR3 reads TGTGCCAGCAGTTTTCTAGCGGGGGGAACAGATACGCAGTATTTT. This sequence encodes CASSFLAGGTDTQYF.

On this clone itself: The sample contains more than one DNA sequence encoding this CDR3. As DNA, the CDR3 is TGTGCCAGCAGCGGCACCTACCGGGACAGGGTTGTAAGGCAGCCCCAGCATTTT. It yields the protein CASSGTYRDRVVRQPQHF. The chain recombines TRBV5-5 with TRBJ1-5; 9 positions match TRBD1. Trimming cost V 4 bases and J 7 bases; bases outside gene matches: 18. CDR3 length equals 18 residues. CDR1 SGHKS and CDR2 YYEKEE come from the germline V gene (reference sequence).

The chain employs TRBV29-1 and TRBJ1-4, with D tentatively TRBD1 (6 bases). Trimming pared 3 bases from V and 6 bases from J, leaving 14 bases between. CDR3 length: 14 amino acids. In germline, CDR1 is SQVTM, CDR2 ANQGSEA. The CDR3 sequence is CSVDEGQGYEKLFF. Written as DNA, the CDR3 is TGCAGCGTTGATGAGGGGCAGGGGTATGAAAAACTGTTTTTT.

Here the CDR3 reads CASSLLAGSYEQYF. The DNA of the CDR3 is TGTGCCAGCAGCTTACTAGCGGGATCCTACGAGCAGTACTTC. This chain uses TRBV7-8 with TRBJ2-7, with 9 nucleotides matching TRBD2. The CDR3 length is 14 residues. Germline-derived CDR1 and CDR2 are SGHVS and FQNEAQ. The J segment lost 1 base and the V segment lost 2 bases, leaving 0 bases of the junction unmatched.

V usage is TRBV28 and J usage is TRBJ1-2; D possibly corresponds to TRBD1 (6 bases). This CDR3 region has 15 residues. V was shortened by 5 bases and J by 6 bases, with 19 bases between the two germline ends. Germline-derived CDR1 and CDR2 are MDHEN and SYDVKM. The CDR3 sequence: CASSGGAGFVHGYTF. CDR3 nucleotides: TGTGCCAGCAGTGGGGGGGCAGGGTTCGTCCATGGCTACACCTTC.

V is TRBV2 and J is TRBJ1-2; TRBD1 agrees at 7 bases. Trimming at V came to 6 bases and at J to 2 bases, leaving 9 bases not matched to a gene. This CDR3 has 15 amino acids. The germline gives CDR1 SNHLY, CDR2 FYNNEI. Here the CDR3 DNA reads TGTGCCAGCAGAGCCATACAGGGGAAGAACTATGGCTACACCTTC. This encodes CASRAIQGKNYGYTF.

The chain employs TRBV4-1 and TRBJ1-3; TRBD1 is a possible D gene (5 bases). The V and J ends lost 5 bases and 1 base respectively, with 9 bases between them. The CDR3 loop spans 14 amino acids. The germline V gene has CDR1 MGHRA and CDR2 YSYEKL. CDR3 amino acids: CASSSTVSGNTIYF. In DNA form, the CDR3 reads TGCGCCAGCAGCTCGACAGTTTCTGGAAACACCATATATTTT.

This clone has a handful of counts. The V and J genes are TRBV7-8 and TRBJ1-3, with unresolved D. Per the germline V gene, CDR1 is SGHVS and CDR2 is FQNEAQ. The CDR3 runs 16 residues. The germline V and J ends were trimmed by 5 bases and 3 bases, with 17 bases remaining between them. DNA of the CDR3: TGTGCCAGCAGCCTGAAGGCGGTGGGAGGTGGAAACACCATATATTTT. Translation: CASSLKAVGGGNTIYF.

The CDR3: CASRRDSNQETQYF. DNA for the CDR3: TGTGCCAGCAGGAGGGACAGCAACCAAGAGACCCAGTACTTC. V usage is TRBV11-1 and J usage is TRBJ2-5, with 7 bases fitting TRBD1. The CDR3 consists of 14 residues. CDR1 is SGHAT, CDR2 FQDESV, per germline (reference sequence). Trimming took 6 bases from V and 0 from J; bases not matched to a gene: 4.

This rearrangement joins TRBV7-3 to TRBJ2-2; D is perhaps TRBD2 (5 bases). Germline V lookup: CDR1 SGHTA, CDR2 FQGTGA. Trimming took 5 bases from V and 3 from J, leaving 10 bases between them. CDR3 length equals 14 residues. The CDR3 region has the DNA TGTGCCAGCAGCCTACACGGGGACACCGGGGAGCTGTTTTTT. Translating it yields CASSLHGDTGELFF. Variable domain in full (rest from reference TRBV7-3 and TRBJ2-2): GAGVSQTPSNKVTEKGKYVELRCDPISGHTALYWYRQSLGQGPEFLIYFQGTGAADDSGLPNDRFFAVRPEGSVSTLKIQRTERGDSAVYLCASSLHGDTGELFFGEGSRLTVL.

The chain joins TRBV28 to TRBJ2-7, with a tentative D call TRBD1 (5 bases). The V and J ends lost 6 bases and 5 bases respectively, with 23 bases between them. The germline V gene encodes CDR1 MDHEN and CDR2 SYDVKM. This CDR3 spans 16 amino acids. The DNA for the CDR3 is TGTGCCAGCAGATCAGGACACATACGATCGGGTGACGAGCAGTACTTC. Amino acids: CASRSGHIRSGDEQYF.

J is TRBJ2-7 and V is TRBV5-1, with 7 bases aligning to TRBD1. Germline CDR1 and CDR2: SGHRS and YFSETQ. J lost 0 bases, V lost 5 bases, and 8 bases had no gene match. The CDR3 is 15 residues long. The CDR3 loop is CASRRTRGSSYEQYF. DNA of the CDR3: TGCGCCAGCAGACGCACCAGGGGGAGCTCCTACGAGCAGTACTTC.

The chain recombines TRBV7-8 with TRBJ1-5; TRBD1 agrees at 7 bases. The CDR3 covers 15 residues. With 4 bases clipped from V and 2 bases from J, the junction kept 5 bases outside the gene matches. Germline V CDR1 and CDR2: SGHVS, FQNEAQ. For the CDR3, the DNA is TGTGCCAGCAGCTCGACAGGGTTGGGCAATCAGCCCCAGCATTTT. Amino acids: CASSSTGLGNQPQHF.

The chain is built from TRBV19 and TRBJ1-1; 7 positions match TRBD1. Trimming cost V 6 bases and J 4 bases; bases outside gene matches: 8. Germline V lookup: CDR1 LNHDA, CDR2 SQIVND (reference sequence). There are 14 residues in the CDR3. The chain's CDR3 is CASSPHSGGTEAFF. Written as DNA, the CDR3 is TGTGCCAGTAGCCCACACTCAGGGGGCACTGAAGCTTTCTTT. Supplemented by reference TRBV19 and TRBJ1-1, the full variable domain reads DGGITQSPKYLFRKEGQNVTLSCEQNLNHDAMYWYRQDPGQGLRLIYYSQIVNDFQKGDIAEGYSVSREKKESFPLTVTSAQKNPTAFYLCASSPHSGGTEAFFGQGTRLTVV.

V usage is TRBV6-2 or TRBV6-3 and J usage is TRBJ1-5, with D unresolved. The germline CDR1 and CDR2 sequences are MNHEY and SVGEGT. Between the trimmed V and J ends, which lost 0 bases and 4 bases, there was a span of 13 bases. The CDR3 runs 16 residues. CDR3 sequence reads: CASSYSTGVGNQPQHF. The CDR3 DNA reads TGTGCCAGCAGTTACTCGACGGGTGTCGGGAATCAGCCCCAGCATTTT.

This chain connects TRBV27 to TRBJ1-2, with 7 bases lining up with TRBD1. This CDR3 region has 15 residues. Per the germline V gene, CDR1 is MNHEY and CDR2 is SMNVEV (reference sequence). V lost 5 bases to trimming and J lost 4 bases; unmatched junction nucleotides: 10. The CDR3 here is CASSPRQGLSYGYTF. CDR3 nucleotides: TGTGCCAGCAGTCCCCGACAGGGTTTATCCTATGGCTACACCTTC.

This clone occurred once. The chain is built from TRBV10-2 and TRBJ1-1; TRBD1 is a possible D gene (5 bases). CDR1 is WSHSY and CDR2 is SAAADI in the germline V gene. CDR3 length: 13 residues. V was cut by 4 bases and J by 3 bases, with 9 bases left in between. CDR3 loop: CASSVGGDTEAFF. In DNA, the CDR3 is TGCGCCAGCAGTGTCGGAGGGGACACTGAAGCTTTCTTT.

The chain uses TRBV6-5 and TRBJ2-7; 9 bases are a match to TRBD1. The CDR3 runs to 13 residues. Unmatched junction bases numbered 7, after V lost 9 bases and J lost 4 bases. Per germline, CDR1 MNHEY and CDR2 SVGAGI. The CDR3 nucleotides are TGTGCCAGTATACCGGGACAGGGTTACGAGCAGTACTTC. Translated: CASIPGQGYEQYF.

The chain uses TRBV5-1 and TRBJ2-7, with a possible D match to TRBD1 (6 bases). The CDR3 extends over 14 amino acids. The germline V gene encodes CDR1 SGHRS and CDR2 YFSETQ. V shed 2 bases and J shed 1 base, with 10 bases lying between them. This CDR3 is CASSFQGPSYEQYF. CDR3 coding DNA: TGCGCCAGCAGCTTTCAGGGGCCATCCTACGAGCAGTACTTC.

V is TRBV27 and J is TRBJ2-7, with 9 bases matching TRBD2. The CDR3 extends over 17 amino acids. Trimming removed 5 bases from V and 2 bases from J; junction bases left unmatched: 13. The germline CDR1 and CDR2 sequences are MNHEY and SMNVEV (reference sequence). The CDR3 reads CASSPRGTGLAAYEQYF. CDR3 nucleotides: TGTGCCAGCAGTCCACGGGGCACGGGACTAGCAGCCTACGAGCAGTACTTC.

This chain joins TRBV9 and TRBJ1-4; 11 bases align to TRBD1. Trimming cost V 4 bases and J 2 bases; bases outside gene matches: 10. The CDR3 has 18 residues. Germline V gives CDR1 SGDLS, CDR2 YYNGEE. The CDR3 loop reads CASSSGTGGTWTNEKLFF. The CDR3 DNA reads TGTGCCAGCAGCTCCGGGACAGGGGGGACTTGGACTAATGAAAAACTGTTTTTT. The variable domain in full, completed from reference TRBV9 and TRBJ1-4, reads DSGVTQTPKHLITATGQRVTLRCSPRSGDLSVYWYQQSLDQGLQFLIQYYNGEERAKGNILERFSAQQFPDLHSELNLSSLELGDSALYFCASSSGTGGTWTNEKLFFGSGTQLSVL.

The sample holds one count of this clone. The chain has TRBV6-5 and TRBJ2-7; 9 bases map to TRBD1. V lost 9 bases, J lost 4 bases, and 7 bases stayed unmatched. The CDR3 length is 13 residues. Germline V gene data show CDR1 as MNHEY and CDR2 as SVGAGI. The chain's CDR3 is CASGTGPTYEQYF. The CDR3 nucleotides are TGTGCCAGTGGGACAGGGCCGACATACGAGCAGTACTTC.

V gene TRBV9 combines with J gene TRBJ1-4, with 7 bases lining up with TRBD1. Germline assignment: CDR1 SGDLS and CDR2 YYNGEE. The CDR3 is 15 amino acids. The V segment lost 3 bases and the J segment 2 bases; nucleotides outside the gene matches: 4. As DNA, the CDR3 is TGTGCCAGCAGCGAACAGGGGAAGACTAATGAAAAACTGTTTTTT. Amino acid sequence: CASSEQGKTNEKLFF.

V usage is TRBV5-6 and J usage is TRBJ2-5; TRBD1 aligns across 10 bases. J lost 1 base, V lost 1 base, and 7 bases had no gene match. This CDR3 has 17 amino acids. Looked up from germline, CDR1 is SGHDT and CDR2 is YYEEEE. As DNA, the CDR3 is TGTGCCAGCAGCTTGAAGACAGGGGGCGCCAGCCAAGAGACCCAGTACTTC. Translated: CASSLKTGGASQETQYF.

This clone was picked up one time. Here the CDR3 reads CASSPLSSGSYGELFF. CDR3 bases: TGTGCCAGCTCACCGTTATCCAGCGGGAGTTACGGGGAGCTGTTTTTT. The chain carries TRBV18 and TRBJ2-2; the match to TRBD2 covers 8 bases. J gave up 7 bases and V 3 bases, and 10 bases lay outside the gene matches. The CDR3 has 16 residues. Per germline, CDR1 KGHSH and CDR2 LQKENI. Looking up the rest from reference TRBV18 and TRBJ2-2 gives the full variable domain: NAGVMQNPRHLVRRRGQEARLRCSPMKGHSHVYWYRQLPEEGLKFMVYLQKENIIDESGMPKERFSAEFPKEGPSILRIQQVVRGDSAAYFCASSPLSSGSYGELFFGEGSRLTVL.

Of note for this clone: Germline is not matched at one junction end, which may reflect a read error. This chain links TRBV6-1 with TRBJ1-6; TRBD1 aligns across 8 bases. Germline V gives CDR1 MNHNS, CDR2 SASEGT. The CDR3 sequence is 14 residues long. DNA for the CDR3: TGTGCCAGCAGAGAAGGACAGGGACGGTCACCCCTCCACTTT. It specifies CASREGQGRSPLHF.